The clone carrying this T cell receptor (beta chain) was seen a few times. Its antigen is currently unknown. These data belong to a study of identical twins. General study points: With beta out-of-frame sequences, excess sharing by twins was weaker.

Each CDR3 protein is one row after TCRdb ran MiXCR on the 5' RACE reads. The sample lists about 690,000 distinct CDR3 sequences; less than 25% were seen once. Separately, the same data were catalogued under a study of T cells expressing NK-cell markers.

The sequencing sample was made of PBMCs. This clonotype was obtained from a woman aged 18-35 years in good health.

The CDR3 DNA sequence: TGTGCCAGCAGCTTCTCTAGCGGGGATGAGCAGTTCTTC. Residues: CASSFSSGDEQFF. V and J are TRBV7-9 and TRBJ2-1; 9 bases fit TRBD2. CDR3 length: 13 residues. J was trimmed by 8 bases and V by 3 bases; bases with no gene match: 2. Germline V lookup: CDR1 SEHNR, CDR2 FQNEAQ (reference sequence).